Listed here are 29 T cell receptor beta chains from one sample, sequenced in a study of blood T cells in healthy people across ages. With a J-beta primer mix and a sample-barcoded 5' primer, a second PCR ran about 7 to 12 cycles. TCRdb re-called the 5' RACE reads with MiXCR, one entry per CDR3 protein. The sample yields about 1.8 million distinct CDR3 sequences, just under 50% seen once. The sample taken for sequencing was blood. All receptors derive from a woman aged 40 to 49 in good health.

There are a few counts of this clonotype. The chain carries TRBV6-5 and TRBJ1-4; D gene uncertain. The ends were cut back, 5 bases at V and 5 bases at J, with 6 bases in the middle. The CDR3 has 12 residues. Per the germline V gene, CDR1 is MNHEY and CDR2 is SVGAGI. The CDR3 here is CASSTPNEKLFF. The CDR3 DNA is TGTGCCAGCAGTACCCCAAATGAAAAACTGTTTTTT.

The J gene is TRBJ1-2, the V gene TRBV6-5, with TRBD1 matching over 8 bases. J gave up 4 bases and V 2 bases, and 6 bases lay outside the gene matches. The length of the CDR3 is 15 residues. Germline CDR1 is MNHEY and CDR2 is SVGAGI. CDR3 DNA sequence: TGTGCCAGCAGTTACGGGTCAGGGGGCGGCTATGGCTACACCTTC. Protein: CASSYGSGGGYGYTF.

This chain uses TRBV7-9 with TRBJ1-1; D unresolved. The CDR3 has 10 amino acids. Trimming removed 5 bases at V and 11 bases at J, with 9 bases between. CDR1 is SEHNR and CDR2 is FQNEAQ in the germline V gene (reference sequence). The CDR3 DNA reads as TGTGCCAGCAGCCAATCTCGGGCTTTCTTT. It specifies CASSQSRAFF.

The genes are TRBV4-2 and TRBJ1-2, with D possibly matching TRBD1 (5 bases). Germline CDR1 is LGHNA and CDR2 is YNFKEQ. The V and J ends lost 0 bases and 3 bases respectively, with 14 bases between them. CDR3 size: 16 residues. In nucleotides, the CDR3 is TGTGCCAGCAGCCAAGATGGGGCAGGGACGGACTATGGCTACACCTTC. Its translation is CASSQDGAGTDYGYTF.

This clonotype was counted at least ten times. The V gene is TRBV5-8, the J gene TRBJ2-5; D ambiguous. The germline gives CDR1 SGHTS, CDR2 YDEGEE. V lost 4 bases and J lost 0, with 7 bases in between. The CDR3 covers 13 residues. This CDR3 is CASSRRNQETQYF. The CDR3 DNA sequence: TGTGCCAGCAGCAGACGGAACCAAGAGACCCAGTACTTC. The variable domain in full, completed from reference TRBV5-8 and TRBJ2-5, reads EAGVTQSPTHLIKTRGQQATLRCSPISGHTSVYWYQQALGLGLQFLLWYDEGEERNRGNFPPRFSGRQFPNYSSELNVNALELEDSALYLCASSRRNQETQYFGPGTRLLVL.

The chain joins TRBV20-1 to TRBJ1-4, with D perhaps matching TRBD1 (6 bases). The V end lost 3 bases, the J end lost 1 base, and 12 bases lay between the germline ends. CDR3 length: 15 amino acids. Germline V gene sequence: CDR1 DFQATT, CDR2 SNEGSKA (reference sequence). This CDR3 reads CSASRGHRTNEKLFF. For the CDR3, the DNA is TGCAGTGCTAGCAGGGGTCACAGAACTAATGAAAAACTGTTTTTT.

V gene TRBV20-1 combines with J gene TRBJ1-6; D is possibly TRBD1 (5 bases). With 4 bases removed from V and 9 bases from J, the gap between germline ends came to 19 bases. Germline V gene lookup returns CDR1 DFQATT and CDR2 SNEGSKA (reference sequence). This CDR3 is built from 15 residues. CDR3 in amino acids: CSANPQGVTGSPLHF. CDR3 in DNA: TGCAGTGCTAATCCCCAAGGGGTTACGGGTTCACCCCTCCACTTT.

The rearrangement links TRBV14 to TRBJ2-5; perhaps TRBD2 as D (5 bases). This CDR3 region has 15 residues. The V end was cut by 3 bases, the J end by 4 bases, with 15 bases between. Per germline, CDR1 SGHDN and CDR2 FVKESK. This CDR3 is CASSQRVGKGETQYF. CDR3 in DNA: TGTGCCAGCAGCCAGAGGGTCGGGAAGGGAGAGACCCAGTACTTC.

CDR3 loop: CASSLGAEGWPQHF. The DNA of the CDR3 is TGTGCCAGCAGTTTAGGCGCGGAGGGATGGCCCCAGCATTTT. The rearrangement joins TRBV28 to TRBJ1-5; D unresolved. The V end was cut by 2 bases, the J end by 9 bases, with 14 bases between. The CDR3 length is 14 residues. Germline V gene lookup returns CDR1 MDHEN and CDR2 SYDVKM.

There are a few counts of this clonotype. V and J are TRBV24-1 and TRBJ1-4; D uncertain. With 6 bases removed from V and 5 bases from J, the gap between germline ends came to 15 bases. The CDR3 totals 15 residues. Germline loops: CDR1 KGHDR, CDR2 SFDVKD. The CDR3 coding sequence is TGTGCCACCAGTAGGGCCGGGCCGGGAAATGAAAAACTGTTTTTT. This sequence encodes CATSRAGPGNEKLFF.

There are a few counts of this clonotype. V and J are TRBV4-2 and TRBJ1-2; D ambiguous. The CDR3 contains 17 residues. Per the germline V gene, CDR1 is LGHNA and CDR2 is YNFKEQ. V was cut by 2 bases and J by 2 bases, with 18 bases left in between. The CDR3 region has the DNA TGTGCCAGCAGCCAATCTACGGGAAGCCCAGCCAACTATGGCTACACCTTC. This translates into CASSQSTGSPANYGYTF.

V and J are TRBV7-2 and TRBJ1-2; the D is unclear. The CDR3 consists of 14 residues. Per the germline V gene, CDR1 is SGHTA and CDR2 is FQGNSA. Trimming stripped 2 bases from V and 7 bases from J, with 14 bases between. The CDR3 coding sequence is TGTGCCAGCAGCTTAAGACTCCCCGTGGGTGGCTACACCTTC. As protein: CASSLRLPVGGYTF.

Only a few counts were recorded for this clonotype. The chain carries TRBV6-5 and TRBJ2-7; 9 nucleotides line up with TRBD1. Germline trimming cut 2 bases from V and 5 bases from J; bases unmatched to any gene: 4. CDR3 length: 14 residues. CDR1 is MNHEY and CDR2 is SVGAGI in the germline V gene. CDR3 sequence (DNA): TGTGCCAGCAGTTACGGGACAGGGTCGCACGAGCAGTACTTC. Its protein product is CASSYGTGSHEQYF.

The count of this clonotype is one. A much larger clone lies one base from this, so it may be a read error. The chain is built from TRBV29-1 and TRBJ2-5; D may correspond to TRBD1 or TRBD2 (5 bases each). Trimming stripped 7 bases from V and 2 bases from J, with 11 bases between. The CDR3 spans 12 residues. Germline lookup yields CDR1 SQVTM and CDR2 ANQGSEA. The CDR3 reads CSADEGQETQYF. CDR3 in DNA: TGCAGCGCAGACGAGGGGCAAGAGACCCAGTACTTC.

This sequence joins TRBV10-3 and TRBJ1-6; 7 nucleotides match TRBD1. J lost 10 bases, V lost 0 bases, and 3 bases had no gene match. The CDR3 runs to 14 residues. Germline CDR1 reads ENHRY; CDR2 reads SYGVKD. CDR3 DNA sequence: TGTGCCATCAGTGAGTCACAGGGGTTGTCACCCCTCCACTTT. This sequence encodes CAISESQGLSPLHF.

The chain couples TRBV6-5 to TRBJ1-1; D is perhaps TRBD1 (5 bases). The CDR3 covers 14 residues. CDR1 and CDR2 from the germline V gene are MNHEY and SVGAGI. Between the trimmed V and J ends, which lost 2 bases and 1 base, there was a span of 8 bases. The CDR3 here is CASSYRQPNTEAFF. The CDR3 bases are TGTGCCAGCAGTTACAGACAGCCGAACACTGAAGCTTTCTTT.

This clonotype appeared a few times. Here the CDR3 reads CASSSVVGGGPQYF. CDR3 DNA: TGTGCCAGCAGTTCCGTCGTCGGGGGTGGACCCCAGTACTTC. The chain combines TRBV12-3 or TRBV12-4 with TRBJ2-7; possibly TRBD2 for D (6 bases). Trimming stripped 4 bases from V and 10 bases from J, with 20 bases between. This CDR3 region has 14 residues.

The rearrangement uses TRBV5-1 and TRBJ2-1; 11 bases line up with TRBD2. CDR1 and CDR2 from the germline V gene are SGHRS and YFSETQ. The CDR3 contains 16 residues. Losses at the gene ends were 0 bases for V and 7 bases for J; bases not matched to a gene: 6. The DNA for the CDR3 is TGCGCCAGCAGCTTGGCCCCGACTAGCGGGGCAAATGAGCAGTTCTTC. It translates to CASSLAPTSGANEQFF.

The CDR3 loop is CASSPGTVGYLNQPQHF. CDR3 in DNA: TGTGCCAGCTCACCTGGGACGGTGGGCTACCTCAATCAGCCCCAGCATTTT. V is TRBV18 and J is TRBJ1-5; tentatively, D is TRBD1 (5 bases). V was shortened by 3 bases and J by 3 bases, with 18 bases between the two germline ends. Per germline, CDR1 KGHSH and CDR2 LQKENI. The CDR3 is 17 residues long.

This clonotype was observed a few times. This rearrangement joins TRBV6-2 or TRBV6-3 to TRBJ1-1, with unresolved D. The CDR3 spans 15 residues. Germline CDR1 MNHEY, CDR2 SVGEGT. Trimming stripped 8 bases from V and 5 bases from J, with 21 bases between. The CDR3 here is CASFRRSEYGTEAFF. The DNA of the CDR3 is TGTGCCAGCTTCCGAAGGTCGGAGTATGGGACTGAAGCTTTCTTT.

This clonotype has a count of ten or more. The gene calls are TRBV7-2 and TRBJ2-4, with TRBD1 matching over 7 bases. J gave up 2 bases and V 4 bases, and 5 bases lay outside the gene matches. Germline loops: CDR1 SGHTA, CDR2 FQGNSA. CDR3 length: 15 residues. DNA of the CDR3: TGTGCCAGCAGCTCCACAGGGGTCACCAAAAACATTCAGTACTTC. Its protein product is CASSSTGVTKNIQYF.

This chain uses TRBV29-1 with TRBJ2-2, with D uncertain. Trimming took 7 bases from V and 0 from J, leaving 12 bases between them. This CDR3 has 14 amino acids. CDR1 SQVTM and CDR2 ANQGSEA come from the germline V gene. The CDR3 region has the DNA TGCAGCGCCTGGGTAGCCACGAACACCGGGGAGCTGTTTTTT. The encoded protein is CSAWVATNTGELFF.

The rearrangement links TRBV7-2 to TRBJ2-5; D unclear. Trimming removed 4 bases from V and 5 bases from J, with 20 bases in between. CDR3 length equals 16 residues. Germline CDR1 is SGHTA and CDR2 is FQGNSA. The CDR3 loop reads CASSSLRWEGRETQYF. CDR3 sequence (DNA): TGTGCCAGCAGCTCCCTACGCTGGGAAGGCAGGGAGACCCAGTACTTC.

In its sample, this clonotype was seen a few times. This chain uses TRBV25-1 with TRBJ1-5; D not certain. Looked up from germline, CDR1 is MGHDK and CDR2 is SYGVNS. CDR3 length equals 11 residues. Trimming removed 7 bases at V and 0 bases at J, with 1 base between. CDR3 in amino acids: CASNSNQPQHF. The CDR3 DNA is TGTGCCAGCAATAGCAATCAGCCCCAGCATTTT.

This clonotype was seen a handful of times. The chain employs TRBV20-1 and TRBJ2-3, with 11 bases matching TRBD2. CDR1 and CDR2 (germline): DFQATT, SNEGSKA (reference sequence). The CDR3 has 15 residues. J gave up 7 bases and V 1 base, and 7 bases lay outside the gene matches. For the CDR3, the DNA is TGCAGTGCTAGAGTGGTGACTAGCGGGGTTAATACGCAGTATTTT. It codes for CSARVVTSGVNTQYF.

This clonotype occurred a few times. The J gene is TRBJ1-6, the V gene TRBV4-3; no definite D call. Trimming removed 2 bases at V and 10 bases at J, with 9 bases between. This CDR3 comprises 13 residues. Germline V CDR1 and CDR2: LGHNA, YSLEER. The CDR3 protein is CASSQQVDSPLHF. The CDR3 coding sequence is TGCGCCAGCAGCCAACAGGTCGACTCACCCCTCCACTTT.

This clonotype was seen a few times. J is TRBJ1-2 and V is TRBV27, with D possibly matching TRBD1 (5 bases). The ends were cut back, 2 bases at V and 7 bases at J, with 17 bases in the middle. This CDR3 comprises 15 residues. Germline-derived CDR1 and CDR2 are MNHEY and SMNVEV (reference sequence). The CDR3 nucleotides are TGTGCCAGCAGTTTAGTTGGGGGACCGTCTTTTGGCTACACCTTC. Translation: CASSLVGGPSFGYTF.

The chain couples TRBV7-2 to TRBJ1-1; no clear D. V lost 5 bases and J lost 4, with 20 bases in between. The CDR3 has 16 amino acids. In germline, CDR1 is SGHTA, CDR2 FQGNSA. The CDR3 loop is CASSPLLAARVTEAFF. CDR3 in DNA: TGTGCCAGCAGCCCGCTATTAGCAGCGAGAGTCACTGAAGCTTTCTTT.

This clonotype was counted between two and nine times. This rearrangement joins TRBV24-1 to TRBJ2-5; 11 bases are a match to TRBD1. The CDR3 spans 16 residues. Germline V gives CDR1 KGHDR, CDR2 SFDVKD. V lost 6 bases to trimming and J lost 1 base; unmatched junction nucleotides: 6. CDR3 residues: CATSPGQGAFQETQYF. The CDR3 DNA reads TGTGCCACCAGTCCTGGACAGGGGGCTTTCCAAGAGACCCAGTACTTC.